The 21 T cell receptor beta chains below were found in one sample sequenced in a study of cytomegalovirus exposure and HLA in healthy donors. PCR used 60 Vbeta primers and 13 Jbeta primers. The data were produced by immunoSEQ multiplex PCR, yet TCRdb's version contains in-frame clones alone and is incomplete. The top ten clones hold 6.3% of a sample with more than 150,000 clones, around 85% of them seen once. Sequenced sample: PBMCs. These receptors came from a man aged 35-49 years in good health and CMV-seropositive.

The CDR3 spells CAWSVPEGLAGEGEQFF. In DNA form, the CDR3 reads TGTGCCTGGAGTGTACCCGAGGGACTAGCGGGGGAGGGGGAGCAGTTCTTC. This chain joins TRBV30 and TRBJ2-1, with TRBD2 matching 14 bases. Germline CDR1 and CDR2: GTSNPN and SVGIG (reference sequence). CDR3 length: 17 amino acids. J was trimmed by 10 bases and V by 0 bases; bases with no gene match: 11.

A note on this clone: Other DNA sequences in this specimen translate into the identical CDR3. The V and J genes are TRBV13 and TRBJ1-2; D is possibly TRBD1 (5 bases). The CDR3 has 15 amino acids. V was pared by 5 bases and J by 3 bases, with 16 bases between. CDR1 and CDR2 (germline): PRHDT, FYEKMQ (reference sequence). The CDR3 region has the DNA TGTGCCAGCAGCCCCCGAGGGGCGGGATACTATGGCTACACCTTC. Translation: CASSPRGAGYYGYTF.

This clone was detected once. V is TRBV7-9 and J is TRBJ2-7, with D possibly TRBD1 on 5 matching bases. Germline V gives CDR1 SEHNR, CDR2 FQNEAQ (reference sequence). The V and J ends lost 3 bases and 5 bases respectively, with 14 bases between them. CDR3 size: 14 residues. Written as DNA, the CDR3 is TGTGCCAGCAGCTTCCCAGGGATCCAAAACGAGCAGTACTTC. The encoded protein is CASSFPGIQNEQYF.

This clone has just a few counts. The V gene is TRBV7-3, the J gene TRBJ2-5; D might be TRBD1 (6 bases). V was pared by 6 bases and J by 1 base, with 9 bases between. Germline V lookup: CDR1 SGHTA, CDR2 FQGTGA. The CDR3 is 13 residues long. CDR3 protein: CASSRGIQETQYF. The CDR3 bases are TGTGCCAGCAGTAGGGGGATCCAAGAGACCCAGTACTTC. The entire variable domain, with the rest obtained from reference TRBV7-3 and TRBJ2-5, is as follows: GAGVSQTPSNKVTEKGKYVELRCDPISGHTALYWYRQSLGQGPEFLIYFQGTGAADDSGLPNDRFFAVRPEGSVSTLKIQRTERGDSAVYLCASSRGIQETQYFGPGTRLLVL.

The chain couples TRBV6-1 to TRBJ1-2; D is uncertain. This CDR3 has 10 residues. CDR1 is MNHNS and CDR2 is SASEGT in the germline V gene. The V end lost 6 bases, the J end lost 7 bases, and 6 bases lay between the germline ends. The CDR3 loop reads CASRESGYTF. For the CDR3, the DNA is TGTGCCAGCAGAGAGAGTGGCTACACCTTC.

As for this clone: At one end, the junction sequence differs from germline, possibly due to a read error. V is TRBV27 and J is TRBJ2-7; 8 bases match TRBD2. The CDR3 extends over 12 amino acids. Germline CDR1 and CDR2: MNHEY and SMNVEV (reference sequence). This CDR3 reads CASSFQRGRENF. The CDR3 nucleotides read TGTGCCAGCAGTTTCCAGCGGGGGCGCGAGAACTTC.

The CDR3 coding sequence is TGTGCCAGCAGCTTGAGAGGAACCGCCTACGAGCAGTACTTC. Translating gives CASSLRGTAYEQYF. This chain uses TRBV13 with TRBJ2-7; D call uncertain. The CDR3 spans 14 residues. Germline CDR1 is PRHDT and CDR2 is FYEKMQ (reference sequence). V shed 3 bases and J shed 2 bases, with 11 bases lying between them. The full variable domain, completed using reference TRBV13 and TRBJ2-7, is AAGVIQSPRHLIKEKRETATLKCYPIPRHDTVYWYQQGPGQDPQFLISFYEKMQSDKGSIPDRFSAQQFSDYHSELNMSSLELGDSALYFCASSLRGTAYEQYFGPGTRLTVT.

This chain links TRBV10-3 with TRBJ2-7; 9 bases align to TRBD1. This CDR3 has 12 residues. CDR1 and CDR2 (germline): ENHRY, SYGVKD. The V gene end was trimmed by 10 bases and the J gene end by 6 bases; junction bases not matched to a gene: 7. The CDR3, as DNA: TGTGCCACCGCCGGGACAGGGCTCGAGCAGTACTTC. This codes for CATAGTGLEQYF.

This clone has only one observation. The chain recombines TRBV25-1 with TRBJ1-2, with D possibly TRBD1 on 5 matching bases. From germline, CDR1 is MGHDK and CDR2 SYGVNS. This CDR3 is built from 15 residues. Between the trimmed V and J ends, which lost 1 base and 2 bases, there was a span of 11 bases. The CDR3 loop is CASSESGTQNYGYTF. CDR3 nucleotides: TGTGCCAGCAGTGAATCCGGGACTCAAAACTATGGCTACACCTTC.

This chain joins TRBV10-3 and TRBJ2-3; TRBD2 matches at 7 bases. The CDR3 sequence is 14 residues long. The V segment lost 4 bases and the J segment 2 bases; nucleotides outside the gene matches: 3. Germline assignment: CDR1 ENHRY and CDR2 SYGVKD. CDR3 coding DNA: TGTGCCATCAGTGGGGGGACTAACACAGATACGCAGTATTTT. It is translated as CAISGGTNTDTQYF.

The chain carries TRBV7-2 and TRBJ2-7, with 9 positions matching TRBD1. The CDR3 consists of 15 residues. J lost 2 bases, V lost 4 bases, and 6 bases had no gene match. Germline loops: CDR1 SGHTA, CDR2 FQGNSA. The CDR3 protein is CASSSIGTGTYEQYF. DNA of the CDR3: TGTGCCAGCAGCTCAATCGGGACAGGGACCTACGAGCAGTACTTC.

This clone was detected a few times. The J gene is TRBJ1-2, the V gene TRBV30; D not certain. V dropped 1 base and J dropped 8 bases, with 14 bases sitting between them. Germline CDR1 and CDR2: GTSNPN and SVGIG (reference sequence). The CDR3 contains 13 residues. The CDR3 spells CAWSARSDGGYTF. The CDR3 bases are TGTGCCTGGAGTGCCCGGAGCGATGGGGGCTACACCTTC.

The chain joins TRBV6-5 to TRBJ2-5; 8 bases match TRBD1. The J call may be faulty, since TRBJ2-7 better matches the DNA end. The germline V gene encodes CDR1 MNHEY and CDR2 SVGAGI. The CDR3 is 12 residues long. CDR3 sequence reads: CASRDRAYEQYF. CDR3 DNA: TGTGCCAGCAGGGACAGGGCCTACGAGCAGTACTTC.

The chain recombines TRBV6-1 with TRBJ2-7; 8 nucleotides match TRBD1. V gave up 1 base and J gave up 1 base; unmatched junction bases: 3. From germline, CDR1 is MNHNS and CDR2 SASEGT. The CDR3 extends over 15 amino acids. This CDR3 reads CASSEGRGLSYEQYF. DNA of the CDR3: TGTGCCAGCAGTGAAGGCAGGGGGCTATCCTACGAGCAGTACTTC.

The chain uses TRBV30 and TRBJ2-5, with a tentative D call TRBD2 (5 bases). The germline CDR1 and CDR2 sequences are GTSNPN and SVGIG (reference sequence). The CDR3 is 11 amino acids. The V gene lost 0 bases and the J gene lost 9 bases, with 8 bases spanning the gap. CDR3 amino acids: CAWSVLGPQYF. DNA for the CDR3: TGTGCCTGGAGTGTACTAGGGCCCCAGTACTTC.

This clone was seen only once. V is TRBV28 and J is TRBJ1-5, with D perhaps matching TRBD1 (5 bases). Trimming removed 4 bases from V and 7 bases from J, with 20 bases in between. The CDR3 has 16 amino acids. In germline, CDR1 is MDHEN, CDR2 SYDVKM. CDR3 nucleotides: TGTGCCAGCAGTTCAAGCGACAGACGGGCTGGGCAGCCCCAGCATTTT. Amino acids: CASSSSDRRAGQPQHF.

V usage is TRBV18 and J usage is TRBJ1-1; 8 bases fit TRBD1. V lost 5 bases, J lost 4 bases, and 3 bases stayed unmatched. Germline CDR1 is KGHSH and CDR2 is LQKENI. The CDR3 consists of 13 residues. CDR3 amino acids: CASSYTGGTEAFF. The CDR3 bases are TGTGCCAGCTCATATACAGGGGGCACTGAAGCTTTCTTT.

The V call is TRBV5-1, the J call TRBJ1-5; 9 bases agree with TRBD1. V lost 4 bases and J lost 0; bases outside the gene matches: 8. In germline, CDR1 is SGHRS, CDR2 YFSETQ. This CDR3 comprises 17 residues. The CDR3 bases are TGCGCCAGCAGCCCAGGGACAGGGATTGGTAGCAATCAGCCCCAGCATTTT. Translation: CASSPGTGIGSNQPQHF. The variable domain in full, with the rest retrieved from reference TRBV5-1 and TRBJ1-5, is KAGVTQTPRYLIKTRGQQVTLSCSPISGHRSVSWYQQTPGQGLQFLFEYFSETQRNKGNFPGRFSGRQFSNSRSEMNVSTLELGDSALYLCASSPGTGIGSNQPQHFGDGTRLSIL.

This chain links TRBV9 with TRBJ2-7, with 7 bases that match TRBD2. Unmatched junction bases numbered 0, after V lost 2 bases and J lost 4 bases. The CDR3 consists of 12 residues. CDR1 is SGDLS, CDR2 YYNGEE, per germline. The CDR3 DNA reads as TGTGCCAGCAGCGTGGGGGGGTACGAGCAGTACTTC. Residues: CASSVGGYEQYF.

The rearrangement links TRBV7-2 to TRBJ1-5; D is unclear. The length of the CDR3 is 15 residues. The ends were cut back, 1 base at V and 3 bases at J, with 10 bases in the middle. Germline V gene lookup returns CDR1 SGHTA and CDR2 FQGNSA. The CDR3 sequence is CASSLVPGSNQPQHF. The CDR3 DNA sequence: TGTGCCAGCAGCTTAGTCCCAGGCTCCAATCAGCCCCAGCATTTT.

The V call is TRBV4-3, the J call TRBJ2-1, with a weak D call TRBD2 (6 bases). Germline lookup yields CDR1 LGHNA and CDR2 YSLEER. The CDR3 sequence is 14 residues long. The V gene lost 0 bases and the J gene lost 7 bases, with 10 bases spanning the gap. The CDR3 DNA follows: TGCGCCAGCAGCCAAGACGCGGGATTTAATGAGCAGTTCTTC. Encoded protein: CASSQDAGFNEQFF.